The 14 T cell receptor beta chains presented below share a single source sample, sequenced in a study of type 1 regulatory T cells. A single record per CDR3 protein comes from TCRdb applying MiXCR to the reads. There are 80,000 to 100,000 distinct CDR3 sequences in the sample; roughly 28% occur only once, and less than 2.5% lies in the top ten. What was sequenced was CD4+ T cells, either the whole sample or a sorted fraction (not recorded which). These receptors came from a human donor in good health.

The chain recombines TRBV3-1 with TRBJ1-5, with D tentatively TRBD1 (5 bases). Germline lookup yields CDR1 LGHDT and CDR2 YNNKEL (reference sequence). The CDR3 is 14 residues long. V gave up 1 base and J gave up 6 bases, with 10 bases separating them. CDR3 nucleotides: TGTGCCAGCAGCCAAGGAAGGGGCGGTCAGCCCCAGCATTTT. Translation: CASSQGRGGQPQHF. Supplemented by reference TRBV3-1 and TRBJ1-5, the full variable domain reads DTAVSQTPKYLVTQMGNDKSIKCEQNLGHDTMYWYKQDSKKFLKIMFSYNNKELIINETVPNRFSPKSPDKAHLNLHINSLELGDSAVYFCASSQGRGGQPQHFGDGTRLSIL.

This clonotype turned up a few times. J is TRBJ1-1 and V is TRBV12-3 or TRBV12-4, with D unclear. This CDR3 contains 12 residues. V shed 8 bases and J shed 0 bases, with 7 bases lying between them. The CDR3 spells CASSPLNTEAFF. DNA of the CDR3: TGTGCCAGCTCCCCCCTGAACACTGAAGCTTTCTTT.

The DNA of the CDR3 is TGTGCCAGCAGCACCGGAGGCGGTGCGGGAGCAGGGTACGAGCAGTACTTC. It encodes CASSTGGGAGAGYEQYF. The chain links TRBV11-2 to TRBJ2-7; the match to TRBD2 covers 7 bases. There are 17 residues in the CDR3. V lost 5 bases and J lost 4; bases outside the gene matches: 17. Germline V CDR1 and CDR2: SGHAT, FQNNGV.

The chain joins TRBV7-2 to TRBJ2-3; D uncertain. Germline V CDR1 and CDR2: SGHTA, FQGNSA. This CDR3 has 14 residues. V was trimmed by 5 bases and J by 5 bases, leaving 14 bases between them. CDR3 DNA: TGTGCCAGCAGCCCGTTTATGGGGTTAGATACGCAGTATTTT. It translates to CASSPFMGLDTQYF. Full variable domain (rest looked up from reference TRBV7-2 and TRBJ2-3): GAGVSQSPSNKVTEKGKDVELRCDPISGHTALYWYRQSLGQGLEFLIYFQGNSAPDKSGLPSDRFSAERTGGSVSTLTIQRTQQEDSAVYLCASSPFMGLDTQYFGPGTRLTVL.

The rearrangement uses TRBV6-1 and TRBJ2-1; maybe TRBD2 (5 bases). V gave up 7 bases and J gave up 3 bases, with 16 bases separating them. From germline, CDR1 is MNHNS and CDR2 SASEGT. CDR3 size: 15 residues. The DNA for the CDR3 is TGTGCCAGCAAGGCACTAGTTGGGTTCTACAATGAGCAGTTCTTC. The encoded protein is CASKALVGFYNEQFF.

The chain couples TRBV7-2 to TRBJ2-3; TRBD2 matches 15 bases. J was trimmed by 0 bases and V by 5 bases; bases with no gene match: 6. CDR3 length: 18 amino acids. Germline V CDR1 and CDR2: SGHTA, FQGNSA. CDR3: CASSRSGTSGGSTDTQYF. The DNA of the CDR3 is TGTGCCAGCAGCAGGTCCGGGACTAGCGGGGGGAGCACAGATACGCAGTATTTT.

The chain links TRBV20-1 to TRBJ1-2; TRBD1 aligns across 10 bases. The germline gives CDR1 DFQATT, CDR2 SNEGSKA (reference sequence). The CDR3 extends over 14 amino acids. V lost 2 bases to trimming and J lost 5 bases; unmatched junction nucleotides: 5. The CDR3 nucleotides read TGCAGTGCTAGAAGTCTGGGACAGGGGTATGGCTACACCTTC. It translates to CSARSLGQGYGYTF.

The chain recombines TRBV6-2 or TRBV6-3 with TRBJ2-2; a weak D match, TRBD1 (6 bases). The CDR3 loop spans 13 amino acids. The germline V and J ends were trimmed by 2 bases and 7 bases, with 8 bases remaining between them. CDR1 is MNHEY, CDR2 SVGEGT, per germline. The CDR3 is CASSYQGFGELFF. CDR3 DNA sequence: TGTGCCAGCAGTTACCAGGGGTTCGGGGAGCTGTTTTTT.

This chain joins TRBV7-8 and TRBJ2-1, with 8 bases identical to TRBD2. V dropped 0 bases and J dropped 8; count of bases not matched to a gene: 9. This CDR3 has 16 amino acids. Germline-derived CDR1 and CDR2 are SGHVS and FQNEAQ. CDR3 sequence reads: CASSLARLANTYEQFF. In DNA form, the CDR3 reads TGTGCCAGCAGCTTAGCGCGACTAGCGAATACTTATGAGCAGTTCTTC. Filled out from reference TRBV7-8 and TRBJ2-1, the complete variable domain reads GAGVSQSPRYKVAKRGQDVALRCDPISGHVSLFWYQQALGQGPEFLTYFQNEAQLDKSGLPSDRFFAERPEGSVSTLKIQRTQQEDSAVYLCASSLARLANTYEQFFGPGTRLTVL.

This clonotype came up a few times. The gene calls are TRBV27 and TRBJ1-2; D is undetermined. Germline V gene lookup returns CDR1 MNHEY and CDR2 SMNVEV (reference sequence). The CDR3 runs 13 residues. V shed 5 bases and J shed 8 bases, with 15 bases lying between them. This chain's CDR3 is CASSQDVRYGYTF. For the CDR3, the DNA is TGTGCCAGCAGTCAAGACGTCCGATACGGCTACACCTTC.

This chain uses TRBV27 with TRBJ2-1; 16 bases agree with TRBD2. This CDR3 has 20 amino acids. From germline, CDR1 is MNHEY and CDR2 SMNVEV (reference sequence). V lost 4 bases, J lost 6 bases, and 15 bases stayed unmatched. The CDR3 DNA reads as TGTGCCAGCAGTTCCCTTCTCCCCGGGACTAGCGGGAGGGCCGGCAATGAGCAGTTCTTC. Protein sequence: CASSSLLPGTSGRAGNEQFF.

This chain joins TRBV7-9 and TRBJ1-2, with D tentatively TRBD1 (5 bases). Germline CDR1 and CDR2: SEHNR and FQNEAQ (reference sequence). This CDR3 has 15 residues. V shed 5 bases and J shed 0 bases, with 13 bases lying between them. CDR3 nucleotides: TGTGCCAGCAGCGTTGGGGGGGGAACTAACTATGGCTACACCTTC. As protein: CASSVGGGTNYGYTF.

CDR3 sequence: CASSPGPGLASQETQYF. The CDR3 bases are TGTGCCAGCAGCCCCGGGCCGGGACTAGCATCCCAAGAGACCCAGTACTTC. The chain recombines TRBV13 with TRBJ2-5; 9 bases are shared with TRBD2. Looked up from germline, CDR1 is PRHDT and CDR2 is FYEKMQ (reference sequence). The V gene end was trimmed by 5 bases and the J gene end by 1 base; junction bases not matched to a gene: 11. The CDR3 is 17 residues long.

This clonotype was detected only a few times. The gene calls are TRBV30 and TRBJ2-3, with TRBD2 as a possible D gene (6 bases). Germline V CDR1 and CDR2: GTSNPN, SVGIG (reference sequence). The CDR3 has 15 amino acids. Trimming removed 8 bases from V and 3 bases from J, with 21 bases in between. CDR3 in amino acids: CAGIGGEGLTDTQYF. DNA for the CDR3: TGTGCCGGGATCGGGGGAGAGGGGTTAACAGATACGCAGTATTTT.